This T cell receptor beta chain comes out of a study of T-cell reconstitution after alpha-beta-depleted transplantation in children. Findings and limits, study-wide: Fresh T-cell production supplied most of the T-cell counts and diversity seen one year after transplant. Roughly two months post-transplant, alpha-beta T cells reportedly originated from several hundred graft clones that had expanded.

This clonotype came up a few times. Its antigen remains unknown. Using unique molecular identifiers, the investigators prepared the TCRbeta library. TCRdb ran MiXCR on the PCR reads and lists one entry per CDR3 protein. In the table there are fewer than 450,000 distinct CDR3 sequences, around 15% of which are singletons. Germline CDR1 is SGHRS and CDR2 is YFSETQ. This CDR3 has 13 amino acids. Trimming pared 4 bases from V and 3 bases from J, leaving 10 bases between. This material consisted of PBMCs, mostly from graft donor cells, taken 360 days after TCRalphabeta/CD19-depleted stem cell transplant. This receptor was obtained from a male patient aged 2-10 years who had a stem cell transplant for acute lymphoblastic leukemia, so the T cells may come from the graft donor. V and J are TRBV5-1 and TRBJ1-2; possible D gene TRBD1, 5 bases. The CDR3 here is CASSPGIYYGYTF. The CDR3 bases are TGCGCCAGCAGCCCAGGGATTTACTATGGCTACACCTTC.